This paragraph covers one T cell receptor (beta chain) sequence. The data originate from a study of blood T cell repertoires in COVID-19. As for the study in general: Material from acute and convalescent COVID-19 was sourced from the United States, Italy and Spain. Sample material is recorded as cDNA or gDNA derived from T cells, B-cell-depleted T cells, or PBMCs.

CDR3 length: 15 amino acids. Per germline, CDR1 LNHDA and CDR2 SQIVND (reference sequence). V trimming: 6 bases; J trimming: 2 bases; junction bases outside the gene matches: 6. Authors' methods: Estimates of nucleated cell counts were drawn from the amplification of reference gene primers. The protocol was immunoSEQ multiplex PCR, while the TCRdb copy is restricted to in-frame clones and leaves out a portion. V and J calls and clone size are those listed in that table; D and trimming were worked out from the DNA. This sample has 200,000 to 300,000 clones, with about 90% found just once. The receptor was isolated from a person aged 18-30 years with COVID-19, enrolled during active disease. Specimen: peripheral blood. J is TRBJ2-1 and V is TRBV19; TRBD2 aligns across 8 bases. This CDR3 reads CASSLLAVTYNEQFF. The CDR3 DNA sequence: TGTGCCAGTAGCCTACTAGCGGTAACCTACAATGAGCAGTTCTTC.